A selection of T cell receptor beta chains follows, all from one sample in a study of T cell changes during pregnancy in multiple sclerosis. This table comes from immunoSEQ multiplex PCR, and its TCRdb copy is limited to in-frame clones, with some not included. In the table there are about 49,000 clones, roughly 94% of which are singletons. The specimen was CD8+ T cells from peripheral blood mononuclear cells, collected in the first trimester of pregnancy. All receptors come from a female donor with multiple sclerosis, enrolled in a pregnancy study. CDR3s leave out the opening cysteine and the closing phenylalanine or tryptophan.

j_call | v_call | cdr3_aa
TRBJ1-1 | TRBV6-5 | ASSYTGTVPAEAF
TRBJ2-2 | TRBV27 | ASSPGGIGELF
TRBJ1-2 | TRBV9 | ASSVLLANYGYT
TRBJ2-2 | TRBV5-5 | ASSLGDRPYIGELF
TRBJ2-1 | TRBV19 | ASSTNFYNEQF
TRBJ1-5 | TRBV27 | ASSFVGNQPQH
TRBJ2-1 | TRBV10-3 | AIRGTSGDSYNEQF
TRBJ1-5 | TRBV27 | ASSQGSYQPQH
TRBJ1-1 | TRBV7-2 | ASSPRQGVTEAF
TRBJ2-2 | TRBV4-2 | ASSRLGGGLSTGELF
TRBJ2-5 | TRBV13 | ASSLDWGQGAMETQY
TRBJ2-1 | TRBV30 | AFRLAGVTNEQF
TRBJ1-2 | TRBV7-2 | ASSLGALDGYT
TRBJ2-2 | TRBV2 | ASGSGAGELF
TRBJ1-1 | TRBV5-1 | ASSTRTGMNTEAF
TRBJ2-1 | TRBV9 | ASSIRVNEQF
TRBJ2-3 | TRBV4-1 | ASSQDEAGPSTDTQY
TRBJ2-7 | TRBV7-6 | ASSLAQGYEQY
TRBJ1-4 | TRBV4-1 | ASSQVPRKEKLF
TRBJ2-7 | TRBV4-3 | ASSQGTGQGSYEQY
TRBJ1-1 | TRBV7-9 | ASSATGANTEAF
TRBJ2-1 | TRBV7-2 | ASSLGLANEQF
TRBJ1-3 | TRBV6-1 | AGRRGLTGNTIY
TRBJ2-1 | TRBV5-8 | ASSLGWVAGDYNEQF
TRBJ2-2 | TRBV6-5 | ASSGTAGGELF
TRBJ2-7 | TRBV25-1 | ASSESRAASYEQY
TRBJ2-1 | TRBV13 | ASSLRAYNEQF